One and the same sample provided the 7 T cell receptor beta chains below, sequenced in a study of T cell responses to AZD1222 COVID-19 vaccine. The protocol was immunoSEQ multiplex PCR, while the TCRdb copy is restricted to in-frame clones and leaves out a portion. The data hold 150,000 to 200,000 clones, with about 92% observed a single time. Sequenced material: peripheral blood, taken 28 days after the second AZD1222 dose. These receptors were taken from an adult who received the AZD1222 COVID-19 vaccine.

The chain combines TRBV28 with TRBJ1-1; no clear D. CDR1 and CDR2 from the germline V gene are MDHEN and SYDVKM. The CDR3 runs to 10 residues. The CDR3 DNA is TGTGGAACTCGGAACACTGAAGCTTTCTTT. It yields the protein CGTRNTEAFF.

The rearrangement joins TRBV27 to TRBJ1-2, with D unresolved. V was pared by 0 bases and J by 7 bases, with 21 bases between. Germline V gives CDR1 MNHEY, CDR2 SMNVEV (reference sequence). This CDR3 contains 17 residues. CDR3 residues: CASSLSKEAGRTGGYTF. CDR3 in DNA: TGTGCCAGCAGTTTATCGAAGGAGGCCGGCCGAACGGGTGGCTACACCTTC.

V and J are TRBV11-1 and TRBJ2-7; 7 nucleotides match TRBD1. V gave up 8 bases and J gave up 3 bases; unmatched junction bases: 7. The CDR3 covers 13 residues. CDR1 is SGHAT, CDR2 FQDESV, per germline (reference sequence). The CDR3 bases are TGTGCCAGCGAGGGGCAGGGGGACTACGAGCAGTACTTC. Translating it yields CASEGQGDYEQYF.

The genes are TRBV4-1 and TRBJ2-7; D perhaps matches TRBD2 (6 bases). The CDR3 totals 15 residues. CDR1 is MGHRA and CDR2 is YSYEKL in the germline V gene. V lost 1 base to trimming and J lost 4 bases, with 14 bases between them. CDR3 sequence reads: CASSQGSGAVYEQYF. CDR3 DNA: TGCGCCAGCAGCCAAGGTTCGGGAGCAGTTTACGAGCAGTACTTC.

This clone is a singleton in its sample. This chain links TRBV12-5 with TRBJ2-7; 8 positions match TRBD1. J lost 6 bases, V lost 1 base, and 11 bases had no gene match. This CDR3 spans 16 amino acids. The germline CDR1 and CDR2 sequences are LGHNT and FRNRAP. The CDR3 here is CASGLAQGAVVSEQYF. Written as DNA, the CDR3 is TGTGCTAGTGGTTTGGCTCAGGGGGCGGTAGTTTCCGAGCAGTACTTC.

V is TRBV5-1 and J is TRBJ2-5; D possibly matches TRBD1 or TRBD2 (5 bases each). The ends were cut back, 4 bases at V and 1 base at J, with 11 bases in the middle. CDR1 SGHRS and CDR2 YFSETQ come from the germline V gene. This CDR3 region has 14 residues. The CDR3 loop reads CASSGTGLQETQYF. The CDR3 bases are TGCGCCAGCAGCGGCACAGGACTCCAAGAGACCCAGTACTTC.

V and J are TRBV6-5 and TRBJ1-6; TRBD1 matches 8 bases. This CDR3 comprises 13 residues. CDR1 and CDR2 from the germline V gene are MNHEY and SVGAGI. The junction had 6 bases not matched to a gene; V was cut back by 6 bases and J by 11 bases. DNA of the CDR3: TGTGCCAGCAGCGGACAGGGTGCCCCACCCCTCCACTTT. Its translation: CASSGQGAPPLHF.